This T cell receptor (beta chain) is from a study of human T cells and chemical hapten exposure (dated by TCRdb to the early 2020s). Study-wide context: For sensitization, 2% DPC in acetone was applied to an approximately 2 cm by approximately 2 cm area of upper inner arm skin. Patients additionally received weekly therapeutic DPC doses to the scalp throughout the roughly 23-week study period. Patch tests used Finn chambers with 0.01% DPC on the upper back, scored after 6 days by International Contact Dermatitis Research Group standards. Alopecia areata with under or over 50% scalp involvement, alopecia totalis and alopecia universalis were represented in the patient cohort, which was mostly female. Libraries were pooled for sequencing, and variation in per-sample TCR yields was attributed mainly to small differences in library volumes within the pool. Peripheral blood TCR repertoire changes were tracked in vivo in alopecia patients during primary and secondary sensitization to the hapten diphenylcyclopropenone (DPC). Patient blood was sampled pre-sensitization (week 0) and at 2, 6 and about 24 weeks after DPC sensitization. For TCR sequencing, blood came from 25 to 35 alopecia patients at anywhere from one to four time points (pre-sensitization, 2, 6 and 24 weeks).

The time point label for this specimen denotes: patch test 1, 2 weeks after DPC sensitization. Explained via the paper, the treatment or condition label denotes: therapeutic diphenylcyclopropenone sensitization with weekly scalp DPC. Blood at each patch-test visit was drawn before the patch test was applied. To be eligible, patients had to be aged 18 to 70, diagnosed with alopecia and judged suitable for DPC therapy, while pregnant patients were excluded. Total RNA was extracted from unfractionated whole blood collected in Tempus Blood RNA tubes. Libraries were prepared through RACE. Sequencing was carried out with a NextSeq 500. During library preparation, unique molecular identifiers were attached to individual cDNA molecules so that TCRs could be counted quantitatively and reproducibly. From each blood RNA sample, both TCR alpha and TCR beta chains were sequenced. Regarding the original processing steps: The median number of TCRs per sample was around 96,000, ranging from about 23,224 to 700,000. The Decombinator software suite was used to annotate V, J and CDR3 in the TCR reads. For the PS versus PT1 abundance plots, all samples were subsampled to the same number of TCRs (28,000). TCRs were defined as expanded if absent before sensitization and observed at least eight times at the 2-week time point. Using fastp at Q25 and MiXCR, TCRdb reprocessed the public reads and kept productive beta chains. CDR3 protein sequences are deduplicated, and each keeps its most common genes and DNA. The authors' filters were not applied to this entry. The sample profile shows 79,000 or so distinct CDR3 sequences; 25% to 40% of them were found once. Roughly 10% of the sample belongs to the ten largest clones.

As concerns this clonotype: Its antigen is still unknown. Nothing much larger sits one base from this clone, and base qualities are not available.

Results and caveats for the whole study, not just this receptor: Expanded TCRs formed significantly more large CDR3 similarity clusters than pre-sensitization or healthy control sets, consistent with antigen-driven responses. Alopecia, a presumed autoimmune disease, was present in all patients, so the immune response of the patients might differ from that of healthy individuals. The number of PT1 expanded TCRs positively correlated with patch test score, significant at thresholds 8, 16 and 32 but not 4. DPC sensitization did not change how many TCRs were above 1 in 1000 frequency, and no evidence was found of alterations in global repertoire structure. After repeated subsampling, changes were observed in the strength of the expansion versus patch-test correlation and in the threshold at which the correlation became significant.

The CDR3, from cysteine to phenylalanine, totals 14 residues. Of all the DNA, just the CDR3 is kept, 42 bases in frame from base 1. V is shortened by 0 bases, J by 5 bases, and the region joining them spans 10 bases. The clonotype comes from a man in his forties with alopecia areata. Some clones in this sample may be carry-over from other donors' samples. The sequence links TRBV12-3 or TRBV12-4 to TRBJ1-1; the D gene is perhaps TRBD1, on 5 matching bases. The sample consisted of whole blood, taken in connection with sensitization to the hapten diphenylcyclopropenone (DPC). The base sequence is TGTGCCAGCAGTTTAGCAGACAGACGGACTGAAGCTTTCTTT. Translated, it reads CASSLADRRTEAFF.